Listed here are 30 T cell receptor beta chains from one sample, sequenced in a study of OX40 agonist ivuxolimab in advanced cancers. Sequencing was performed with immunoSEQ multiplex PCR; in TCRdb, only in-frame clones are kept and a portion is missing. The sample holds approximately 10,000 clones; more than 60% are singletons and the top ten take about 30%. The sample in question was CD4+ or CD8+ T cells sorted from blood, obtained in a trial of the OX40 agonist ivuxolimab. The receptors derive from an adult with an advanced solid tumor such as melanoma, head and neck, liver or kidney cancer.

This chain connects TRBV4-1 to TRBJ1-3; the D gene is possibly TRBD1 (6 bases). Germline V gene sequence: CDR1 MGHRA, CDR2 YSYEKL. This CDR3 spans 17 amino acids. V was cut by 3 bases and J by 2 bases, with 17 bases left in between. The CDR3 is CASSQGGGGVAGNTIYF. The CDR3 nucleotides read TGCGCCAGCAGCCAGGGTGGGGGGGGCGTCGCTGGAAACACCATATATTTT.

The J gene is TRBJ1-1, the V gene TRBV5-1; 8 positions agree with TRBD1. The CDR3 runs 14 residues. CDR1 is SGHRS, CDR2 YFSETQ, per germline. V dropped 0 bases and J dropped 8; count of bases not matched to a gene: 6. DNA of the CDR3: TGCGCCAGCAGCTTGGGGGATGGGGACAGGGAAGCTTTCTTT. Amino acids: CASSLGDGDREAFF.

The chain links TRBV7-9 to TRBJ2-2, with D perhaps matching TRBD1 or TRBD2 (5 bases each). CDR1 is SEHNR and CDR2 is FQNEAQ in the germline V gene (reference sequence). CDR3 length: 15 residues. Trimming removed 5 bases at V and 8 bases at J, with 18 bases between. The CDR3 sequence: CASSPVLRGVGELFF. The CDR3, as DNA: TGTGCCAGCAGCCCCGTCTTACGAGGGGTGGGGGAGCTGTTTTTT.

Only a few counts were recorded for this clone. As DNA, the CDR3 is TGTGCCAGCAGCGGAGACGGGTACGAGCAGTACTTC. Its translation: CASSGDGYEQYF. J is TRBJ2-7 and V is TRBV6-1; D gene ambiguous. V was cut by 6 bases and J by 4 bases, with 10 bases left in between. The CDR3 covers 12 residues. Germline V gene sequence: CDR1 MNHNS, CDR2 SASEGT.

CDR3 DNA: TGTGCCAGCAGTCCCTTAGCGGAAATCTACGAGCAGTACTTC. Residues: CASSPLAEIYEQYF. The chain joins TRBV28 to TRBJ2-7; a possible D gene is TRBD2 (6 bases). V gave up 5 bases and J gave up 3 bases, with 14 bases separating them. This CDR3 region has 14 residues. Germline CDR1 and CDR2: MDHEN and SYDVKM.

DNA of the CDR3: TGTGCCAGCAGCATTCCTAGCGGGAGGGGGAATGAGCAGTTCTTC. Protein: CASSIPSGRGNEQFF. J is TRBJ2-1 and V is TRBV7-9; TRBD2 aligns across 12 bases. V shed 5 bases and J 7 bases; nucleotides not matched to a gene: 6. Germline CDR1 SEHNR, CDR2 FQNEAQ (reference sequence). CDR3 size: 15 residues.

This CDR3 reads CASSVSGDFYEQYF. The DNA for the CDR3 is TGTGCCAGCAGCGTGAGCGGAGACTTCTACGAGCAGTACTTC. This chain uses TRBV11-2 with TRBJ2-7; weak D call: TRBD2 (5 bases). Per the germline V gene, CDR1 is SGHAT and CDR2 is FQNNGV. Trimming removed 5 bases from V and 3 bases from J, with 14 bases in between. The CDR3 length is 14 residues.

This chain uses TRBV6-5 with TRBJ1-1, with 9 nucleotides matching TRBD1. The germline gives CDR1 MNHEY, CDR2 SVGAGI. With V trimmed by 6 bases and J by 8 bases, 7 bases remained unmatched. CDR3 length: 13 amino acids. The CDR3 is CASSPNRGLEAFF. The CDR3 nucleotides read TGTGCCAGCAGCCCAAACAGGGGGCTGGAAGCTTTCTTT.

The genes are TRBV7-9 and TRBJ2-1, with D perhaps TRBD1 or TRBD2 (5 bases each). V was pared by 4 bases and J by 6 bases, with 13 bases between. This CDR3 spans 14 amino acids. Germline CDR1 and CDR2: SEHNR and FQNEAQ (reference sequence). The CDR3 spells CASSSNGAGNEQFF. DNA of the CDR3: TGTGCCAGCAGCTCAAACGGGGCGGGCAATGAGCAGTTCTTC.

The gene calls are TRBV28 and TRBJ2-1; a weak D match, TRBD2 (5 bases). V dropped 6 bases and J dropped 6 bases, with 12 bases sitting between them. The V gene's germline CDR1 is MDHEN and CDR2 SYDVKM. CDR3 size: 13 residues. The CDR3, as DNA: TGTGCCAGCAGGCTACCTGGACTCAATGAGCAGTTCTTC. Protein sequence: CASRLPGLNEQFF.

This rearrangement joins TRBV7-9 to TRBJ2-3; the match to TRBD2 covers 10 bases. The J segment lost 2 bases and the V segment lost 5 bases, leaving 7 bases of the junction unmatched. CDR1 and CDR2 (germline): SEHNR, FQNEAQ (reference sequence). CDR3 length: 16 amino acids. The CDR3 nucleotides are TGTGCCAGCAGCCCCGGACTAGCGGCGGCCACAGATACGCAGTATTTT. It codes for CASSPGLAAATDTQYF.

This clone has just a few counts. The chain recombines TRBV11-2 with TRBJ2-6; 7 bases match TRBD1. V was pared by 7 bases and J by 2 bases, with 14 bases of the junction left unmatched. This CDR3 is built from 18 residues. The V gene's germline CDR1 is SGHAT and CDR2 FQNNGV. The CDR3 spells CASKNRTGVLAGANVLTF. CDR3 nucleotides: TGTGCCAGCAAAAACAGGACAGGCGTTTTAGCTGGGGCCAACGTCCTGACTTTC.

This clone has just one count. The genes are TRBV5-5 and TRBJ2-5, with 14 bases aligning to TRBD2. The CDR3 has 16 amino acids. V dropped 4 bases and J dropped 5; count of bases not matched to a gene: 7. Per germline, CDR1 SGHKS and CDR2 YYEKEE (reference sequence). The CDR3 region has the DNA TGTGCCAGCAGCCCTCGACTAGCGGGAGGGGGGGAGACCCAGTACTTC. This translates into CASSPRLAGGGETQYF.

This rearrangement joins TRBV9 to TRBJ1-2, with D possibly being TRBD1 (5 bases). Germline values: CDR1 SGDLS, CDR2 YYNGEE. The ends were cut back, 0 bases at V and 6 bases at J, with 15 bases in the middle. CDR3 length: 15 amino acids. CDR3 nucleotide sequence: TGTGCCAGCAGCGTAGGAGGGGCTTCCTCGGATGGCTACACCTTC. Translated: CASSVGGASSDGYTF.

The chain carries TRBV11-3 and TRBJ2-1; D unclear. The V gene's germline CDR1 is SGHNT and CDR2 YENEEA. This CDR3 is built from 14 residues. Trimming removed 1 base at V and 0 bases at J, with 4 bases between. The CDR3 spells CASSLAVSYNEQFF. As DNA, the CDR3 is TGTGCCAGCAGCTTAGCGGTCTCCTACAATGAGCAGTTCTTC. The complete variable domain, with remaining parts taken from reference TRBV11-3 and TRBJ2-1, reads EAGVVQSPRYKIIEKKQPVAFWCNPISGHNTLYWYLQNLGQGPELLIRYENEEAVDDSQLPKDRFSAERLKGVDSTLKIQPAELGDSAVYLCASSLAVSYNEQFFGPGTRLTVL.

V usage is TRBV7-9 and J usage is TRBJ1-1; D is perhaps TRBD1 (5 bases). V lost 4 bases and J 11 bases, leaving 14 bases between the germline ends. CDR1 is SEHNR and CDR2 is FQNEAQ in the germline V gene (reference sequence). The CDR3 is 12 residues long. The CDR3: CASSSVGTVAFF. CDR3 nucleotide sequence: TGTGCCAGCAGCTCCGTCGGGACGGTGGCTTTCTTT.

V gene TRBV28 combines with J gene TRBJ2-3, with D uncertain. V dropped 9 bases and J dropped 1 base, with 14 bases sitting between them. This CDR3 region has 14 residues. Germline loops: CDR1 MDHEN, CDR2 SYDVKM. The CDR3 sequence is CASAFVSGTDTQYF. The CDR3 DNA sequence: TGTGCCAGTGCTTTCGTGAGTGGCACAGATACGCAGTATTTT. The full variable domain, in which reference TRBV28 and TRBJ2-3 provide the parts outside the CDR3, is DVKVTQSSRYLVKRTGEKVFLECVQDMDHENMFWYRQDPGLGLRLIYFSYDVKMKEKGDIPEGYSVSREKKERFSLILESASTNQTSMYLCASAFVSGTDTQYFGPGTRLTVL.

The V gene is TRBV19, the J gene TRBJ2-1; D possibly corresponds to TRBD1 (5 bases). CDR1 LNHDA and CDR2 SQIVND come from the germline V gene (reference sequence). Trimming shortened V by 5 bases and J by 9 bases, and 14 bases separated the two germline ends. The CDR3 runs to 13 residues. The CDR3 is CASSSGLSGEQFF. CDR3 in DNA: TGTGCCAGTAGTTCAGGGTTAAGTGGTGAGCAGTTCTTC.

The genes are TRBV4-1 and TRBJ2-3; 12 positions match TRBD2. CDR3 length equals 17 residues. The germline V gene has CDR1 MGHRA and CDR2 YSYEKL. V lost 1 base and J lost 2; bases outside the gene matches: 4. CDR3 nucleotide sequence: TGCGCCAGCAGCCAAGTGACTAGCGGGGGCCCCACAGATACGCAGTATTTT. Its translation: CASSQVTSGGPTDTQYF.

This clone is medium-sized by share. CDR3 in DNA: TGTGCCAGTAGTACAGGGACAGGGGGCCCTGATACGCAGTATTTT. Translating it yields CASSTGTGGPDTQYF. The V call is TRBV19, the J call TRBJ2-3, with TRBD1 identical over 12 bases. The CDR3 covers 15 residues. In germline, CDR1 is LNHDA, CDR2 SQIVND (reference sequence). Losses at the gene ends were 4 bases for V and 6 bases for J; bases not matched to a gene: 5.

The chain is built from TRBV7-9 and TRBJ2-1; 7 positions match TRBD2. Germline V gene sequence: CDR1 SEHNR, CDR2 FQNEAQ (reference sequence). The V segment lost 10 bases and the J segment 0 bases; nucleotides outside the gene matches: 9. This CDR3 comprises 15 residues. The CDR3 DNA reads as TGTGCCACCCCCCACGGGAGGAGCTCCTACAATGAGCAGTTCTTC. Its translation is CATPHGRSSYNEQFF.

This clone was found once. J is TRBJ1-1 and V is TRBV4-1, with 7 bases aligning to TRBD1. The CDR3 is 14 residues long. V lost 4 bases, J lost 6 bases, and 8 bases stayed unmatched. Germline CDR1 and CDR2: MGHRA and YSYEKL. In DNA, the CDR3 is TGCGCCAGCAGCCGAAGACAGGGTCTCCCTGAAGCTTTCTTT. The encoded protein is CASSRRQGLPEAFF.

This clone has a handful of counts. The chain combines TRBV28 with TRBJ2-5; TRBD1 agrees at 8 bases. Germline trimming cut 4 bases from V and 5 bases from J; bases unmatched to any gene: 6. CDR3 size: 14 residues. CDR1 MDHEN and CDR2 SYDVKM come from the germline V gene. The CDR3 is CASSSGGSRETQYF. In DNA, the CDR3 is TGTGCCAGCAGTTCAGGGGGCTCGAGGGAGACCCAGTACTTC.

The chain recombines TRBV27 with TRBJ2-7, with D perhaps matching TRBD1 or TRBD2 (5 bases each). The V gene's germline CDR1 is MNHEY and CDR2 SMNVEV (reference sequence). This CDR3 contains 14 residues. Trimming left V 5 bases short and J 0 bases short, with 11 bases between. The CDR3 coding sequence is TGTGCCAGCAGTGTCCGGGGCCTCTCCTACGAGCAGTACTTC. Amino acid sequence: CASSVRGLSYEQYF.

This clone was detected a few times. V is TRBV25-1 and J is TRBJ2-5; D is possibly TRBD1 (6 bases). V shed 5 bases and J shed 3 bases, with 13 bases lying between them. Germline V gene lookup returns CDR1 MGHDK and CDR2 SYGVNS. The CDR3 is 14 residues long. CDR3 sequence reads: CASSLRGGEETQYF. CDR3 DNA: TGTGCCAGCAGTCTTCGAGGGGGAGAAGAGACCCAGTACTTC.

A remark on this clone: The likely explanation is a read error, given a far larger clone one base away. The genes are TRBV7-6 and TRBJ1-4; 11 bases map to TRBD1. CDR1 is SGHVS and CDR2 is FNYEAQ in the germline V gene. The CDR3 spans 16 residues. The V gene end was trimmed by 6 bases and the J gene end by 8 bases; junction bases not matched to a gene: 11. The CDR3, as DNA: TGTGCCAGCAGACGAGGGACAGGGGGAAAAGAAGAAAAACTGTTTTTT. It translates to CASRRGTGGKEEKLFF.

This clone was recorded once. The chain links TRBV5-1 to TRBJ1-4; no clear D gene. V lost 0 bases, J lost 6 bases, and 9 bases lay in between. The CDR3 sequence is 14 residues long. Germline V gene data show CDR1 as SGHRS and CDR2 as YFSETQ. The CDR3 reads CASSLGVRDEKLFF. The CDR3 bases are TGCGCCAGCAGCTTGGGGGTGCGGGATGAAAAACTGTTTTTT.

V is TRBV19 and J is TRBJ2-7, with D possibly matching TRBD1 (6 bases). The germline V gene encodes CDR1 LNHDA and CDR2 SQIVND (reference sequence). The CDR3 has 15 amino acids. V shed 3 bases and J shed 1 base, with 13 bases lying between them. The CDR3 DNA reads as TGTGCCAGTAGTATTTCAGGACAGATTTCCTACGAGCAGTACTTC. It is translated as CASSISGQISYEQYF. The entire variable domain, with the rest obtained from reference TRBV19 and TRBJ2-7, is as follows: DGGITQSPKYLFRKEGQNVTLSCEQNLNHDAMYWYRQDPGQGLRLIYYSQIVNDFQKGDIAEGYSVSREKKESFPLTVTSAQKNPTAFYLCASSISGQISYEQYFGPGTRLTVT.

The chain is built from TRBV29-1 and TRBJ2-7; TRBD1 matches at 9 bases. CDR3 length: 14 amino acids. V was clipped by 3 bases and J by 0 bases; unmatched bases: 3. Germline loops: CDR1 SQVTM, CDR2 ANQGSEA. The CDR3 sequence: CSVDGQGSSYEQYF. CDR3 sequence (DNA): TGCAGCGTTGACGGACAGGGGAGCTCCTACGAGCAGTACTTC.

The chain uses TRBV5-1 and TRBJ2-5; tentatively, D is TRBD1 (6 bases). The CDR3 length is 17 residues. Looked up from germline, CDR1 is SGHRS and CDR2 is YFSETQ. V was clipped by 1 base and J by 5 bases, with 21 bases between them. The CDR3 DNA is TGCGCCAGCAGCTTGACCCTTATATCAGGGGCTTGGGAGACCCAGTACTTC. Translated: CASSLTLISGAWETQYF.